This note documents a single TCR beta chain sequence. This clone was seen just once. Its target antigen remains unknown. Per-base qualities were not stored, and no clone one base away is much larger. Participants in the prospective study were enrolled through a virtual design, were aged about 18 to 90 years, and lived in under 25 United States geographic areas. Cohort assignment in the prospective study relied on participant-reported clinical history from a screening survey and a study questionnaire. Recovered participants in ImmuneRACE Cohort 3 were defined as having two consecutive negative NP/OP PCR tests, clearance from a healthcare professional, or resolution of symptoms. In the prospective study, whole blood, serum and a nasopharyngeal or oropharyngeal swab were collected from each participant by mobile phlebotomists. Prospective study participants could optionally give additional blood draws and questionnaires over a roughly 2-month period. Blood samples from the prospective study were shipped frozen or at room temperature prior to DNA extraction.

This entry belongs to a study of blood T cell repertoires in COVID-19 (dated by TCRdb to 2020 to 2022). Broadly, across the study: Samples covering the acute and convalescent phases of COVID-19 were provided by collaborators in the United States, Italy and Spain. The prospective study material was composed of cDNA or gDNA derived from T cells, B-cell-depleted T cells, or PBMCs. A freely available public database, intended as a resource for researchers studying the immune response to SARS-CoV-2, is where the repertoires were released. The dataset comprised deeply sampled blood TCRbeta repertoires from subjects exposed to, actively infected with, or recovered from COVID-19. Where available, HLA class I and class II types were obtained from metadata supplied by the sample provider rather than from assay-based typing. A de-identified subject ID, COVID-19 status, age in years and sex were almost always included in the sample metadata. Samples were obtained from the ongoing ImmuneRACE study (first 160 participants) and from about 1,300 subjects provided by 6 global collaborators. Findings and caveats that apply to the study as a whole: Clinical and demographic metadata were provided uncurated, with the amount varying by source and participant.

The germline V gene yields MDHEN for CDR1 and SYDVKM for CDR2. The CDR3 runs 14 residues from the cysteine to the phenylalanine. Only the CDR3 region is kept as DNA, spanning 42 bases read in frame from base 1. Here V drops 6 bases and J drops 4 bases, and the junction holds 6 bases not matched to any gene. TCRbeta CDR3 regions were amplified from genomic DNA by means of the immunoSEQ Assay, a bias-controlled multiplex PCR. Turning to the authors' computational methods: The number of nucleated cells in each sample was estimated by amplification of reference gene primers within the assay. Sequence reads were collapsed and filtered to measure the absolute abundance of every unique TCRbeta CDR3 rearrangement. For each sample, productive Simpson clonality was calculated by taking the square root of Simpson's diversity index across productive rearrangements. What TCRdb holds here is the immuneACCESS table cut down to in-frame rearrangements. Part of the clones is not present; checked against another copy, under half of the missing clones reflect an unresolved V gene, and the others are unexplained. That table furnishes V, J and clone size, whereas the DNA furnished D and trimming. Counted in this sample were about 170,000 clones; about 80% of them appeared once. The ten largest clones take up approximately 12% of the sample.

The chain is encoded by TRBV28 joined to TRBJ1-2; the central 9 bases match TRBD1. The receptor comes from a man aged 50-60 years who had recovered from COVID-19. What was sequenced was PBMCs or T cells enriched from blood (not recorded which). The DNA sequence is as follows: TGTGCCAGCAGCACGACAGGGGGGGTCTATGGCTACACCTTC. It codes for CASSTTGGVYGYTF.